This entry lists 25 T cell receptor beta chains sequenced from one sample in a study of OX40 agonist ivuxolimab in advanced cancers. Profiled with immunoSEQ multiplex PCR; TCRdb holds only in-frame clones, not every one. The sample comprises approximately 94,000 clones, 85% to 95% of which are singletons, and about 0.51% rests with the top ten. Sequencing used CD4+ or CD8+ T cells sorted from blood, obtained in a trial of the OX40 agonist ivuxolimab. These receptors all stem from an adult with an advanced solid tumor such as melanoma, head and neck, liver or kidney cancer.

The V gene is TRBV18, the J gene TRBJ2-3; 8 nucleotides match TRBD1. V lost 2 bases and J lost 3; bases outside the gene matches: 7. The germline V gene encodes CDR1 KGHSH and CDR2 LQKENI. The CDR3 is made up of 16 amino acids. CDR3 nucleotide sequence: TGTGCCAGCTCACCAACATACAGGGGGAAGACAGATACGCAGTATTTT. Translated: CASSPTYRGKTDTQYF.

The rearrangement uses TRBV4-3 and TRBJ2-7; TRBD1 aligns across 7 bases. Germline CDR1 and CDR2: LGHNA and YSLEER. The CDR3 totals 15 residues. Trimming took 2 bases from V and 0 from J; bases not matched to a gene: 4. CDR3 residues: CASSQKRDSSYEQYF. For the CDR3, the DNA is TGCGCCAGCAGCCAAAAAAGGGACAGCTCCTACGAGCAGTACTTC.

CDR3 sequence: CASSQDGYNEQFF. CDR3 coding DNA: TGTGCCAGCAGTCAGGACGGCTACAATGAGCAGTTCTTC. This rearrangement joins TRBV28 to TRBJ2-1, with D unresolved. Germline V gives CDR1 MDHEN, CDR2 SYDVKM. Trimming took off 5 bases at V and 3 bases at J, with 8 bases between the two ends. CDR3 length: 13 amino acids.

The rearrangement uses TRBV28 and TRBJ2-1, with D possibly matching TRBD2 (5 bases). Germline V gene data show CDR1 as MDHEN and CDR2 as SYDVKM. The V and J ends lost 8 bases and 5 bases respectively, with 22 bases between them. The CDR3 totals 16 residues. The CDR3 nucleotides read TGTGCCAGCGTGACTTATGGGCTAGCACCGGACAATGAGCAGTTCTTC. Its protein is CASVTYGLAPDNEQFF.

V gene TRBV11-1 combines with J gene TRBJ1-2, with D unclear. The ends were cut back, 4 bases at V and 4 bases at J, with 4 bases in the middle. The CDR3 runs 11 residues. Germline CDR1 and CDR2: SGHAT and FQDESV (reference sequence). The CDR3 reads CASSSSYGYTF. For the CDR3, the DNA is TGTGCCAGCAGCTCGTCCTATGGCTACACCTTC.

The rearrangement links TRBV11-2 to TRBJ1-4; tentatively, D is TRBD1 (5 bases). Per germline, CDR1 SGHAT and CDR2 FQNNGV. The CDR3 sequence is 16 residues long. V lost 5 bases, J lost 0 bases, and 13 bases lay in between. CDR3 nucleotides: TGTGCCAGCAGCCCAGGCCAGGGAGCAACTAATGAAAAACTGTTTTTT. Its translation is CASSPGQGATNEKLFF.

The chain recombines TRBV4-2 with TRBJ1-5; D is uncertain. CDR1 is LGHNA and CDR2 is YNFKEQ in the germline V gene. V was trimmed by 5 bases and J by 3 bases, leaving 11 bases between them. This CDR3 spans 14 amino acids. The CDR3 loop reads CASSVGNNNQPQHF. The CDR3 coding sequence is TGTGCCAGCAGCGTAGGGAACAACAATCAGCCCCAGCATTTT.

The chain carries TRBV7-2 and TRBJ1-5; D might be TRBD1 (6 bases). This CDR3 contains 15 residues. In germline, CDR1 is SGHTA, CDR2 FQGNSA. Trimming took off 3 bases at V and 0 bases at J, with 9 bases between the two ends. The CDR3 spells CASSLGGASNQPQHF. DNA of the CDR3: TGTGCCAGCAGCTTGGGGGGGGCTAGCAATCAGCCCCAGCATTTT.

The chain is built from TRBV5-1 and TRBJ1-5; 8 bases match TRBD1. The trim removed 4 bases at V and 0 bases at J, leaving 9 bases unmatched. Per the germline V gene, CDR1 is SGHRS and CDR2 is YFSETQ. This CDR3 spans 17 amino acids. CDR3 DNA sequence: TGCGCCAGCAGCCCCGGACAGGGCGAATATAGCAATCAGCCCCAGCATTTT. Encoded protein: CASSPGQGEYSNQPQHF.

CDR3 sequence (DNA): TGTGCCAGCAGCTTAGAGGCAGGGTGGAGAGAAAAACTGTTTTTT. This sequence encodes CASSLEAGWREKLFF. The chain has TRBV7-8 and TRBJ1-4; weak D call: TRBD1 (5 bases). Germline CDR1 reads SGHVS; CDR2 reads FQNEAQ. Trimming took off 1 base at V and 8 bases at J, with 14 bases between the two ends. The CDR3 consists of 15 residues.

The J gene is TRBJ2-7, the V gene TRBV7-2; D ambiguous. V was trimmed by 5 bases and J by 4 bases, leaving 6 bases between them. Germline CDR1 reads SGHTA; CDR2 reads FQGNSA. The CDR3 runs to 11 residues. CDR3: CASSVSYEQYF. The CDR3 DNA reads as TGTGCCAGCAGCGTATCTTACGAGCAGTACTTC.

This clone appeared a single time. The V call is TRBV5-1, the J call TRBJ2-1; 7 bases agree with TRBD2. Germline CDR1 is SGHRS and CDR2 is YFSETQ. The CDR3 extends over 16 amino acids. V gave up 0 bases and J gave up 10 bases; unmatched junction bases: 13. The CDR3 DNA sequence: TGCGCCAGCAGCTTGGAAAAGCGGGGAGGAGTAATAGAGCAGTTCTTC. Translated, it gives CASSLEKRGGVIEQFF.

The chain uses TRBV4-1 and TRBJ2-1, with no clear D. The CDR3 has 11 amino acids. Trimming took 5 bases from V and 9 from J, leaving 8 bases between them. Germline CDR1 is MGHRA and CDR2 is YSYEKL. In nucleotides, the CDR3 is TGCGCCAGCAGCGTGAATGGTGAGCAGTTCTTC. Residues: CASSVNGEQFF.

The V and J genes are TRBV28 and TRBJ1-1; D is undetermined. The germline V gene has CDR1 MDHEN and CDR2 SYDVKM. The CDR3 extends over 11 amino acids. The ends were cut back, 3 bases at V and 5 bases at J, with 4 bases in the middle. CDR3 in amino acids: CASSLATEAFF. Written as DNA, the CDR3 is TGTGCCAGCAGTTTGGCTACTGAAGCTTTCTTT.

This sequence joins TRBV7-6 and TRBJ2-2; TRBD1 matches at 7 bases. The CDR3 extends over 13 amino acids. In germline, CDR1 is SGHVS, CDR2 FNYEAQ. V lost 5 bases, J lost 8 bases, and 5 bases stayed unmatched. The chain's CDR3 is CASSQGVGGELFF. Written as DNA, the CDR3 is TGTGCCAGCAGCCAGGGGGTAGGAGGGGAGCTGTTTTTT.

The chain's CDR3 is CASSQGQGKEKLFF. CDR3 coding DNA: TGTGCCAGCTCACAGGGCCAGGGGAAGGAAAAACTGTTTTTT. The chain joins TRBV18 to TRBJ1-4, with D possibly TRBD1 on 6 matching bases. CDR1 and CDR2 from the germline V gene are KGHSH and LQKENI. Deletions cut 4 bases from V and 8 bases from J, with 14 bases between. This CDR3 has 14 residues.

The CDR3: CASSVRSGGDTQYF. The CDR3 nucleotides read TGTGCCAGCAGCGTACGGAGTGGGGGAGATACGCAGTATTTT. This rearrangement joins TRBV9 to TRBJ2-3, with D perhaps TRBD1 or TRBD2 (5 bases each). Trimming removed 1 base at V and 5 bases at J, with 11 bases between. Germline V gene sequence: CDR1 SGDLS, CDR2 YYNGEE. CDR3 length: 14 residues.

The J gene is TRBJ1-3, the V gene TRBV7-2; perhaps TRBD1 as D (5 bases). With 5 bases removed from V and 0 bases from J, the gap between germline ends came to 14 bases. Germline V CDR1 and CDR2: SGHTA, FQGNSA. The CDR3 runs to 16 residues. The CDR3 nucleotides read TGTGCCAGCAGCCCGTTGGGCAGGGCCTCTGGAAACACCATATATTTT. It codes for CASSPLGRASGNTIYF.

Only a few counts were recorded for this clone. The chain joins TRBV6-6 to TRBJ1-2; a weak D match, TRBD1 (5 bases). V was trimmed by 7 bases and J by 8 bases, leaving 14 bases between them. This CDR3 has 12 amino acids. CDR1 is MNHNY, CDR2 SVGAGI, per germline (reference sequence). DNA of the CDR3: TGTGCCAGCAAAGACAGTCTAGAGGGCTACACCTTC. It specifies CASKDSLEGYTF.

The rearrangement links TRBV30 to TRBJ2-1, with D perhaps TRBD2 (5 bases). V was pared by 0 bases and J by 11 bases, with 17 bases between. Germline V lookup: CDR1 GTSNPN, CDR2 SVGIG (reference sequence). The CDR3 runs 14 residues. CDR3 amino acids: CAWSVAPGKRQQFF. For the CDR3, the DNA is TGTGCCTGGAGTGTAGCCCCGGGAAAGCGGCAGCAGTTCTTC. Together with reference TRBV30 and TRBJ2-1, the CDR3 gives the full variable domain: SQTIHQWPATLVQPVGSPLSLECTVEGTSNPNLYWYRQAAGRGLQLLFYSVGIGQISSEVPQNLSASRPQDRQFILSSKKLLLSDSGFYLCAWSVAPGKRQQFFGPGTRLTVL.

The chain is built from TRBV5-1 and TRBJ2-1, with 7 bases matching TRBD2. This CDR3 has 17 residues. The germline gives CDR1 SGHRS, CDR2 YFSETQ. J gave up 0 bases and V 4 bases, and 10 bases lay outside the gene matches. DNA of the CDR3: TGCGCCAGCAGCGTCGTAGGCGGGAGTTTCTCCTACAATGAGCAGTTCTTC. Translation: CASSVVGGSFSYNEQFF.

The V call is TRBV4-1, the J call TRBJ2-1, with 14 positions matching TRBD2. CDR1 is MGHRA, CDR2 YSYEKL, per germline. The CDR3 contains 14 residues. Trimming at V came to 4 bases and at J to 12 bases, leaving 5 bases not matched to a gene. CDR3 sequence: CASSPGLAGVSQFF. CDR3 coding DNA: TGCGCCAGCAGCCCGGGACTAGCGGGAGTCTCGCAGTTCTTC.

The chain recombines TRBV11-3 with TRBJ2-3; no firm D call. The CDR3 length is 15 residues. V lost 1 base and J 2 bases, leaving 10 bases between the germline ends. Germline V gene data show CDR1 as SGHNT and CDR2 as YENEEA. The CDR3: CASSLAQLDTDTQYF. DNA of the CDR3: TGTGCCAGCAGCTTAGCCCAGCTAGACACAGATACGCAGTATTTT.

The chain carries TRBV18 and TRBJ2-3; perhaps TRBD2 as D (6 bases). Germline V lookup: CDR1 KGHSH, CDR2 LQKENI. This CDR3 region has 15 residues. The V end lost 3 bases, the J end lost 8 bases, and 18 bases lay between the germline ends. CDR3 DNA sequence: TGTGCCAGCTCACCTCAGGACACGGGACTGGGTACGCAGTATTTT. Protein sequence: CASSPQDTGLGTQYF. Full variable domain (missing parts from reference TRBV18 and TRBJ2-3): NAGVMQNPRHLVRRRGQEARLRCSPMKGHSHVYWYRQLPEEGLKFMVYLQKENIIDESGMPKERFSAEFPKEGPSILRIQQVVRGDSAAYFCASSPQDTGLGTQYFGPGTRLTVL.

The CDR3 region has the DNA TGTGCCAGTACAGGGTACTCTGGAAACACCATATATTTT. Its protein product is CASTGYSGNTIYF. This chain connects TRBV2 to TRBJ1-3; D may be TRBD1 (6 bases). This CDR3 spans 13 amino acids. Trimming pared 9 bases from V and 0 bases from J, leaving 9 bases between. Germline lookup yields CDR1 SNHLY and CDR2 FYNNEI.